This T cell receptor beta chain was recovered during a study of control samples from healthy donors and cancer patients. The CDR3 is 15 residues long. The germline gives CDR1 KGHDR, CDR2 SFDVKD. Trimming took 5 bases from V and 3 from J; bases not matched to a gene: 5. Assay: immunoSEQ multiplex PCR; the TCRdb copy retains only in-frame clones and omits some. The table records over 100,000 clones, approximately 90% of them present only once. The sequence derives from a woman aged 50 to 60 in good health. The sequenced sample consisted of blood. The chain employs TRBV24-1 and TRBJ2-5; 10 bases are a match to TRBD2. The CDR3 region has the DNA TGTGCCACCAGTGGACCGGGACTAGCGAAAGAGACCCAGTACTTC. It is translated as CATSGPGLAKETQYF.